This TCR beta chain came from a study of T cells after yellow fever vaccination. Study findings and constraints: Overall, a small share of clonotypes was seen in both CD4 and CD8 compartments.

This clonotype was counted a few times. Its target is unknown. This CDR3 region has 16 residues. V lost 5 bases and J 7 bases, leaving 21 bases between the germline ends. CDR1 is SGHTA and CDR2 is FQGNSA in the germline V gene. TCRdb ran MiXCR on the 5' RACE reads and lists one entry per CDR3 protein. Of 510,000 or so distinct CDR3 sequences listed, 15% to 20% are singletons. The material sequenced was PBMCs, taken 15 days after the yellow fever booster vaccination. This chain uses TRBV7-2 with TRBJ2-1; possible D gene TRBD1, 6 bases. This clonotype originated in a man under 40 who received the YFV17D yellow fever vaccine. The CDR3 DNA follows: TGTGCCAGCAGCCCCACGGGACCCAAAACAGGGAATGAGCAGTTCTTC. Translation: CASSPTGPKTGNEQFF.